These 25 T cell receptor beta chains share one sample of origin, sequenced in a study of chemoradiotherapy in HPV16-positive cancers. The table came from immunoSEQ multiplex PCR; TCRdb's copy has only in-frame clones and leaves some out. The sample has 11,000 or so clones; 75% are singletons. This sample was obtained from a patient who underwent chemoradiotherapy. Receptors originate from a human donor with HPV-associated anogenital cancer.

The CDR3 DNA sequence: TGTGCCAGCAGTAACGAACGGGACAGTTCCTACGAGCAGTACTTC. Encoded protein: CASSNERDSSYEQYF. The chain uses TRBV28 and TRBJ2-7, with TRBD1 matching over 7 bases. The CDR3 length is 15 residues. V gave up 5 bases and J gave up 1 base; unmatched junction bases: 8. Germline assignment: CDR1 MDHEN and CDR2 SYDVKM.

This clone was counted only a few times. The J gene is TRBJ2-5, the V gene TRBV9; D not certain. Germline CDR1 is SGDLS and CDR2 is YYNGEE. With 1 base removed from V and 5 bases from J, the gap between germline ends came to 12 bases. The CDR3 contains 14 residues. The CDR3 sequence is CASSVSSSEETQYF. DNA for the CDR3: TGTGCCAGCAGCGTAAGCTCCAGCGAGGAGACCCAGTACTTC.

The rearrangement joins TRBV5-4 to TRBJ1-2; unclear D gene. Germline-derived CDR1 and CDR2 are SGHNT and YYREEE (reference sequence). V was pared by 2 bases and J by 2 bases, with 7 bases between. This CDR3 comprises 13 residues. Written as DNA, the CDR3 is TGTGCCAGCAGCTTAAAACAGAACTATGGCTACACCTTC. Its protein is CASSLKQNYGYTF.

This clone came up once. CDR3 sequence (DNA): TGTGCCAGTAAGAAGATACAGGTTAACACCGGGGAGCTGTTTTTT. It encodes CASKKIQVNTGELFF. The rearrangement uses TRBV19 and TRBJ2-2; D is possibly TRBD1 (5 bases). V was shortened by 7 bases and J by 2 bases, with 14 bases between the two germline ends. CDR1 is LNHDA, CDR2 SQIVND, per germline (reference sequence). CDR3 size: 15 residues.

This chain uses TRBV19 with TRBJ1-2, with a tentative D call TRBD1 (5 bases). Germline V gene lookup returns CDR1 LNHDA and CDR2 SQIVND (reference sequence). The CDR3 covers 15 residues. With 2 bases removed from V and 4 bases from J, the gap between germline ends came to 14 bases. Written as DNA, the CDR3 is TGTGCCAGTAGTATACGTGTTGGGGACGGCTATGGCTACACCTTC. Its protein product is CASSIRVGDGYGYTF. The whole variable domain, remainder taken from reference TRBV19 and TRBJ1-2, is DGGITQSPKYLFRKEGQNVTLSCEQNLNHDAMYWYRQDPGQGLRLIYYSQIVNDFQKGDIAEGYSVSREKKESFPLTVTSAQKNPTAFYLCASSIRVGDGYGYTFGSGTRLTVV.

V and J are TRBV18 and TRBJ2-1; TRBD2 aligns across 7 bases. V shed 3 bases and J 6 bases; nucleotides not matched to a gene: 8. This CDR3 is 15 amino acids long. The germline CDR1 and CDR2 sequences are KGHSH and LQKENI. CDR3 nucleotides: TGTGCCAGCTCACCGGTGGGGGGGAGTAGCAATGAGCAGTTCTTC. It specifies CASSPVGGSSNEQFF.

The chain uses TRBV5-1 and TRBJ2-4; 8 bases fit TRBD1. V shed 3 bases, J shed 0 bases, and the junction held 11 bases outside the gene matches. The CDR3 is made up of 18 amino acids. CDR1 SGHRS and CDR2 YFSETQ come from the germline V gene. CDR3 amino acids: CASSYGQGANLAKNIQYF. The CDR3 bases are TGCGCCAGCAGCTACGGACAGGGTGCGAACTTAGCCAAAAACATTCAGTACTTC. The full variable domain, rest sourced from reference TRBV5-1 and TRBJ2-4, is KAGVTQTPRYLIKTRGQQVTLSCSPISGHRSVSWYQQTPGQGLQFLFEYFSETQRNKGNFPGRFSGRQFSNSRSEMNVSTLELGDSALYLCASSYGQGANLAKNIQYFGAGTRLSVL.

This clone was found once. The chain is built from TRBV28 and TRBJ2-3, with a tentative D call TRBD2 (6 bases). The V end lost 3 bases, the J end lost 0 bases, and 10 bases lay between the germline ends. CDR1 and CDR2 from the germline V gene are MDHEN and SYDVKM. This CDR3 is built from 15 residues. Here the CDR3 reads CASSFTGVSTDTQYF. The CDR3 nucleotides are TGTGCCAGCAGTTTTACGGGAGTTAGCACAGATACGCAGTATTTT.

This clone has a handful of counts. The genes are TRBV9 and TRBJ1-1; tentative D call: TRBD1 (5 bases). Per the germline V gene, CDR1 is SGDLS and CDR2 is YYNGEE. The V and J ends lost 2 bases and 3 bases respectively, with 11 bases between them. This CDR3 spans 14 amino acids. In nucleotides, the CDR3 is TGTGCCAGCAGCGTTGGGGGGACTCACACTGAAGCTTTCTTT. Residues: CASSVGGTHTEAFF.

The chain links TRBV29-1 to TRBJ2-2; D remains unclear. Germline assignment: CDR1 SQVTM and CDR2 ANQGSEA. With 6 bases removed from V and 3 bases from J, the gap between germline ends came to 11 bases. The CDR3 covers 13 residues. In DNA, the CDR3 is TGCAGCGTCTTCAGACAAGACACCGGGGAGCTGTTTTTT. Translation: CSVFRQDTGELFF.

The V and J genes are TRBV9 and TRBJ2-5; 9 nucleotides agree with TRBD2. CDR1 and CDR2 from the germline V gene are SGDLS and YYNGEE. The J segment lost 5 bases and the V segment lost 2 bases, leaving 7 bases of the junction unmatched. This CDR3 spans 15 amino acids. CDR3 loop: CASSVLAGLGETQYF. DNA for the CDR3: TGTGCCAGCAGCGTTCTAGCGGGGTTGGGGGAGACCCAGTACTTC.

The chain combines TRBV28 with TRBJ2-7, with a tentative D call TRBD2 (5 bases). Germline V CDR1 and CDR2: MDHEN, SYDVKM. V dropped 7 bases and J dropped 0 bases, with 10 bases sitting between them. The CDR3 contains 13 residues. The CDR3 loop reads CASTPAVSYEQYF. Here the CDR3 DNA reads TGTGCCAGCACTCCAGCGGTCTCCTACGAGCAGTACTTC. Using reference TRBV28 and TRBJ2-7 for the parts outside the CDR3, the full variable domain is DVKVTQSSRYLVKRTGEKVFLECVQDMDHENMFWYRQDPGLGLRLIYFSYDVKMKEKGDIPEGYSVSREKKERFSLILESASTNQTSMYLCASTPAVSYEQYFGPGTRLTVT.

The chain has TRBV7-9 and TRBJ2-2; TRBD2 matches 9 bases. The CDR3 consists of 19 residues. V dropped 5 bases and J dropped 4; count of bases not matched to a gene: 17. CDR1 and CDR2 from the germline V gene are SEHNR and FQNEAQ (reference sequence). CDR3 sequence: CASSLGGLAGPVPTGELFF. In nucleotides, the CDR3 is TGTGCCAGCAGCCTAGGGGGGCTAGCGGGGCCCGTCCCCACCGGGGAGCTGTTTTTT.

The genes are TRBV27 and TRBJ2-7; D is unclear. Germline-derived CDR1 and CDR2 are MNHEY and SMNVEV (reference sequence). This CDR3 spans 15 amino acids. The V gene lost 4 bases and the J gene lost 6 bases, with 19 bases spanning the gap. The CDR3: CASSYLFMRSSEQYF. DNA of the CDR3: TGTGCCAGCAGTTACCTTTTCATGCGGAGTAGCGAGCAGTACTTC.

This chain joins TRBV5-1 and TRBJ2-1; D gene uncertain. CDR1 SGHRS and CDR2 YFSETQ come from the germline V gene. This CDR3 is built from 13 residues. Between the trimmed V and J ends, which lost 0 bases and 9 bases, there was a span of 10 bases. The CDR3 DNA sequence: TGCGCCAGCAGCTTGGACGCGTCCGGTGAGCAGTTCTTC. Translating gives CASSLDASGEQFF.

The rearrangement links TRBV5-1 to TRBJ2-3, with TRBD2 identical over 9 bases. The CDR3 contains 15 residues. Germline CDR1 reads SGHRS; CDR2 reads YFSETQ. Germline trimming cut 3 bases from V and 6 bases from J; bases unmatched to any gene: 8. CDR3 loop: CASSWTGLASDTQYF. CDR3 nucleotides: TGCGCCAGCAGCTGGACGGGACTAGCCTCGGATACGCAGTATTTT.

The chain carries TRBV7-9 and TRBJ1-4, with 9 bases aligning to TRBD1. CDR1 is SEHNR and CDR2 is FQNEAQ in the germline V gene (reference sequence). V lost 3 bases, J lost 2 bases, and 4 bases stayed unmatched. The CDR3 sequence is 16 residues long. The CDR3 DNA reads as TGTGCCAGCAGCTTCGGGACAGGGTATACTAATGAAAAACTGTTTTTT. Amino acid sequence: CASSFGTGYTNEKLFF. The full variable domain, rest sourced from reference TRBV7-9 and TRBJ1-4, is DTGVSQNPRHKITKRGQNVTFRCDPISEHNRLYWYRQTLGQGPEFLTYFQNEAQLEKSRLLSDRFSAERPKGSFSTLEIQRTEQGDSAMYLCASSFGTGYTNEKLFFGSGTQLSVL.

This sequence joins TRBV4-3 and TRBJ2-7; TRBD2 agrees at 14 bases. Germline lookup yields CDR1 LGHNA and CDR2 YSLEER. This CDR3 is built from 18 residues. The ends lost 4 bases at V and 0 bases at J; junction bases unmatched: 8. The CDR3 coding sequence is TGCGCCAGCAGCCCCGGGACTAGCGGGAGTCTTCTCTCCTACGAGCAGTACTTC. This sequence encodes CASSPGTSGSLLSYEQYF.

V usage is TRBV6-4 and J usage is TRBJ1-3, with a weak D call TRBD1 (5 bases). The CDR3 runs to 15 residues. Per germline, CDR1 MRHNA and CDR2 SNTAGT. V lost 7 bases, J lost 3 bases, and 16 bases lay in between. CDR3: CASKNGTRGGNTIYF. Written as DNA, the CDR3 is TGTGCCAGCAAAAACGGGACGCGGGGTGGAAACACCATATATTTT.

This chain connects TRBV6-4 to TRBJ2-2; 7 bases agree with TRBD2. With 4 bases clipped from V and 3 bases from J, the junction kept 2 bases outside the gene matches. Per the germline V gene, CDR1 is MRHNA and CDR2 is SNTAGT. The CDR3 covers 14 residues. The CDR3 sequence is CASSGEGHTGELFF. The CDR3 DNA reads TGTGCCAGCAGTGGGGAGGGCCACACCGGGGAGCTGTTTTTT.

This rearrangement joins TRBV5-1 to TRBJ2-3; TRBD1 aligns across 9 bases. Trimming at V came to 0 bases and at J to 0 bases, leaving 2 bases not matched to a gene. This CDR3 has 16 amino acids. Germline CDR1 is SGHRS and CDR2 is YFSETQ. The CDR3 loop is CASSLVGQGSTDTQYF. The CDR3 nucleotides are TGCGCCAGCAGCTTGGTGGGACAGGGTAGCACAGATACGCAGTATTTT.

The chain employs TRBV7-2 and TRBJ2-2, with D possibly being TRBD1 (6 bases). The CDR3 consists of 15 residues. V was trimmed by 1 base and J by 7 bases, leaving 13 bases between them. Germline V CDR1 and CDR2: SGHTA, FQGNSA. CDR3 coding DNA: TGTGCCAGCAGCTTAGTTGTGGGGGCGCACGGGGAGCTGTTTTTT. This sequence encodes CASSLVVGAHGELFF.

The rearrangement links TRBV15 to TRBJ1-3; D gene uncertain. This CDR3 contains 15 residues. Germline CDR1 and CDR2: LNHNV and YYDKDF (reference sequence). The V gene lost 0 bases and the J gene lost 4 bases, with 10 bases spanning the gap. This CDR3 is CATSRESHHGNTIYF. CDR3 in DNA: TGTGCCACCAGCAGAGAATCCCACCACGGAAACACCATATATTTT. Supplemented by reference TRBV15 and TRBJ1-3, the full variable domain reads DAMVIQNPRYQVTQFGKPVTLSCSQTLNHNVMYWYQQKSSQAPKLLFHYYDKDFNNEADTPDNFQSRRPNTSFCFLDIRSPGLGDTAMYLCATSRESHHGNTIYFGEGSWLTVV.

The DNA for the CDR3 is TGTGCCAGTGCTCCAGGGAGCTCCGGGGAGCTGTTTTTT. Protein: CASAPGSSGELFF. The rearrangement joins TRBV27 to TRBJ2-2; the D call may be TRBD1 or TRBD2 (5 bases each). The germline CDR1 and CDR2 sequences are MNHEY and SMNVEV (reference sequence). Trimming removed 9 bases from V and 6 bases from J, with 14 bases in between. This CDR3 contains 13 residues.

The chain couples TRBV28 to TRBJ2-5; D perhaps matches TRBD1 (6 bases). The V end lost 5 bases, the J end lost 3 bases, and 13 bases lay between the germline ends. This CDR3 is 14 amino acids long. Germline V CDR1 and CDR2: MDHEN, SYDVKM. DNA of the CDR3: TGTGCCAGCAGTCCCCGGACAGATGAAGAGACCCAGTACTTC. The encoded protein is CASSPRTDEETQYF.